A selection of T cell receptor beta chains follows, all from one sample in a study of T cells in localized non-small cell lung cancer. Repertoires were generated with immunoSEQ multiplex PCR, while TCRdb's copy carries only in-frame clones and drops some. The sample holds a few thousand clones; about 25% are singletons and the top ten take 6% to 6.5%. Sequenced material: lung tumor tissue, taken before any cancer treatment. The receptor set was obtained from a woman aged 35 to 69 with stage III lung adenocarcinoma. Each CDR3 is given with its conserved first and last residue. The order of the fields is clone size, D gene, J gene, V gene, CDR3 DNA, CDR3 protein. The D gene is left open where the match is weak. Not every row has a clone size; where given, it reads once, few, many or a size class.

size: .
D: .
J: TRBJ1-1
V: TRBV6-8
DNA: TGTGCCTCATCGGGGCAGAACACTGAAGCTTTCTTT
CDR3: CASSGQNTEAFF

size: .
D: .
J: TRBJ2-3
V: TRBV19
DNA: TGTGCCAGTAGTATAGTTGGAACAGATACGCAGTATTTT
CDR3: CASSIVGTDTQYF

size: .
D: .
J: TRBJ2-1
V: TRBV11-3
DNA: TGTGCCAGCAGCCCCCACGGGAACCCTTACAATGAGCAGTTCTTC
CDR3: CASSPHGNPYNEQFF

size: few
D: TRBD1
J: TRBJ2-2
V: TRBV6-8
DNA: TGTGCCACCTCGGGACAGGTTAACACCGGGGAGCTGTTTTTT
CDR3: CATSGQVNTGELFF

size: .
D: TRBD1
J: TRBJ1-3
V: TRBV9
DNA: TGTGCCAGCAGCGCGACGACAGGGTCTGGAAACACCATATATTTT
CDR3: CASSATTGSGNTIYF

size: medium-sized
D: .
J: TRBJ1-1
V: TRBV7-2
DNA: TGTGCCGGGGGACGCGGCTATTACACCGAAGCTTTCTTT
CDR3: CAGGRGYYTEAFF

size: .
D: .
J: TRBJ2-2
V: TRBV9
DNA: TGTGCCAGCTCCCGTTTCGCCGGGGAGCTGTTTTTT
CDR3: CASSRFAGELFF

size: medium-sized
D: .
J: TRBJ1-1
V: TRBV11-3
DNA: TGTGCCAGCAGCCTTGGGAGCGGCTCCACTGAAGCTTTCTTT
CDR3: CASSLGSGSTEAFF

size: .
D: .
J: TRBJ2-2
V: TRBV7-6
DNA: TGTGCCAGAAGCTTGAGGGTTTGGGGCCGGGGCGGGGAGCTGTTTTTT
CDR3: CARSLRVWGRGGELFF

size: .
D: TRBD2
J: TRBJ2-1
V: TRBV6-8
DNA: TGTGCCAGCAGCCACTCACTAGCGGAAAACAATGAGCAGTTCTTC
CDR3: CASSHSLAENNEQFF

size: few
D: .
J: TRBJ2-1
V: TRBV6-8
DNA: TGTGCCAGCAGTTTGGGGGGACTTCACAATGAGCAGTTCTTC
CDR3: CASSLGGLHNEQFF

size: few
D: .
J: TRBJ2-2
V: TRBV11-3
DNA: TGTGCCAGCAGCTTGGGTCGCGTTCCCGGGGAGCTGTTTTTT
CDR3: CASSLGRVPGELFF

size: .
D: .
J: TRBJ1-6
V: TRBV11-3
DNA: TGTGCCAGCAGCTCACAGGGTCATGATTCACCCCTCCACTTT
CDR3: CASSSQGHDSPLHF

size: few
D: .
J: TRBJ1-2
V: TRBV10-3
DNA: TGTGCCATCAGTGAGTCGACAGGTGAGGGGACCGGCTACACCTTC
CDR3: CAISESTGEGTGYTF

size: .
D: .
J: TRBJ1-1
V: TRBV12-5
DNA: TGTGCTAGTGGTCTCCCTGAGGCTGAAGCTTTCTTT
CDR3: CASGLPEAEAFF

size: few
D: .
J: TRBJ2-1
V: TRBV6-8
DNA: TGTGCCAGCATTAACGCCGATATCTACAATGAGCAGTTCTTC
CDR3: CASINADIYNEQFF

size: few
D: TRBD2
J: TRBJ2-1
V: TRBV7-1
DNA: TGTGCCAGCAGCTTAACCAGCGGGAGGCAGGCAGGGCAGTTCTTC
CDR3: CASSLTSGRQAGQFF

size: .
D: .
J: TRBJ2-2
V: TRBV28
DNA: TGTGCCAGCACCCCCGGGGTGGGAGTGGGAACCGGGGAGCTGTTTTTT
CDR3: CASTPGVGVGTGELFF

size: few
D: .
J: TRBJ2-7
V: TRBV30
DNA: TGTGCCTGGAGTGTGGGGGGACACTACGAGCAGTACTTC
CDR3: CAWSVGGHYEQYF

size: few
D: .
J: TRBJ1-1
V: TRBV19
DNA: TGTGCCAGTAGTATGACGAGGGGAGGCATGAACACTGAAGCTTTCTTT
CDR3: CASSMTRGGMNTEAFF

size: few
D: TRBD1
J: TRBJ1-3
V: TRBV18
DNA: TGTGCCAGCTCACCGCAGACAGGGGGCTCTGGAAACACCATATATTTT
CDR3: CASSPQTGGSGNTIYF

size: few
D: TRBD1
J: TRBJ1-5
V: TRBV11-3
DNA: TGTGCCAGCAGCCTGTACAGGGGAGATGGCAATCAGCCCCAGCATTTT
CDR3: CASSLYRGDGNQPQHF

size: few
D: .
J: TRBJ1-2
V: TRBV6-8
DNA: TGTGCCAGCCGATCCATCGGTGGGGGCTACACCTTC
CDR3: CASRSIGGGYTF

size: .
D: .
J: TRBJ2-7
V: TRBV6-8
DNA: TGTGCCAGCAGTGAGCCAGGAATTTCATACGAGCAGTACTTC
CDR3: CASSEPGISYEQYF

size: .
D: .
J: TRBJ1-5
V: TRBV6-8
DNA: TGTGCCAGCAGTGGGCAGGGAGGGCGTCAGCCCCAGCATTTT
CDR3: CASSGQGGRQPQHF

size: once
D: TRBD1
J: TRBJ1-1
V: TRBV29-1
DNA: TGCAGCGTCGCCGGGACAGGGGGGTCCGACATCAACACTGAAGCTTTCTTT
CDR3: CSVAGTGGSDINTEAFF

size: few
D: .
J: TRBJ1-2
V: TRBV6-8
DNA: TGTGCCAGCAGTTACTCGGGGGTTAACTATGGCTACACCTTC
CDR3: CASSYSGVNYGYTF

size: few
D: .
J: TRBJ1-2
V: TRBV18
DNA: TGTGCCAGCACGGGGGCCGCCACCCGATTCTATGGCTACACCTTC
CDR3: CASTGAATRFYGYTF

size: .
D: .
J: TRBJ2-3
V: TRBV11-1
DNA: TGTGCCAGCAGCCCCCAGGTGGGGGGCACTAGCACAGATACGCAGTATTTT
CDR3: CASSPQVGGTSTDTQYF

size: medium-sized
D: TRBD2
J: TRBJ2-7
V: TRBV10-3
DNA: TGTGCCATCAGTGAGTCTCAGCGGGAGGCCCGCGAGCAGTACTTC
CDR3: CAISESQREAREQYF

size: .
D: .
J: TRBJ2-1
V: TRBV30
DNA: TGTGCCTGGAGTGGAGGGGGGGAGCAGTTCTTC
CDR3: CAWSGGGEQFF

size: .
D: .
J: TRBJ2-2
V: TRBV9
DNA: TGTGCCAGCAGTGTGACTCGCGGGGAGCTGTTTTTT
CDR3: CASSVTRGELFF

size: .
D: .
J: TRBJ1-1
V: TRBV12-5
DNA: TGTGCCAGCACCTGGGCAAACACTGAAGCTTTCTTT
CDR3: CASTWANTEAFF

size: few
D: .
J: TRBJ2-1
V: TRBV6-8
DNA: TGTGCCAGCAACAAGGAGGGGGCTCACAATGAGCAGTTCTTC
CDR3: CASNKEGAHNEQFF

size: few
D: TRBD2
J: TRBJ2-3
V: TRBV6-8
DNA: TGTGCCAGCAGTTTCGTCCCAGCGGGGGACCGAAACCAGAAGGCAGATACGCAGTATTTT
CDR3: CASSFVPAGDRNQKADTQYF

size: few
D: TRBD1
J: TRBJ1-5
V: TRBV11-3
DNA: TGTGCCAGCAGCGAACGGACAGGGGGGCAGCCCCAGCATTTT
CDR3: CASSERTGGQPQHF

size: .
D: .
J: TRBJ1-2
V: TRBV15
DNA: TGTGCCACCAGCCGAGGCCAGGCTAACTATGGCTACACCTTC
CDR3: CATSRGQANYGYTF

size: .
D: .
J: TRBJ1-2
V: TRBV6-8
DNA: TGTGCCAGCAGTTACTCAAATGGTGGCTACACCTTC
CDR3: CASSYSNGGYTF

size: .
D: .
J: TRBJ2-6
V: TRBV28
DNA: TGTGGGAGCAGGGACTCTGGGGCCAACGTCCTGACTTTC
CDR3: CGSRDSGANVLTF

size: .
D: TRBD2
J: TRBJ2-7
V: TRBV11-3
DNA: TGTGCCAGCAGCTTAGTAACTAGCGGAGTCTACGAGCAGTACTTC
CDR3: CASSLVTSGVYEQYF

size: .
D: .
J: TRBJ2-3
V: TRBV6-8
DNA: TGTGCCAGCAGTTCAGACAGGCTTAGCACAGATACGCAGTATTTT
CDR3: CASSSDRLSTDTQYF

size: few
D: .
J: TRBJ2-3
V: TRBV9
DNA: TGTGCCAGCAGCGTAGGTACTAACTCGGGGGTAGATACGCAGTATTTT
CDR3: CASSVGTNSGVDTQYF

size: few
D: TRBD1
J: TRBJ1-2
V: TRBV11-3
DNA: TGTGCCAGCAGCTCCCGGGACAGGGGGCGAGGCTACACCTTC
CDR3: CASSSRDRGRGYTF

size: few
D: .
J: TRBJ2-2
V: TRBV11-3
DNA: TGTGCCAGCAGTTTGGCGGGGCCGCGAGGGGAGCTGTTTTTT
CDR3: CASSLAGPRGELFF

size: few
D: .
J: TRBJ2-1
V: TRBV23-1
DNA: TGCGCCAGCAGCTTTCAGGGGCCGAGTGAGCAGTTCTTC
CDR3: CASSFQGPSEQFF

size: few
D: .
J: TRBJ1-4
V: TRBV6-4
DNA: TGTGCCATCAAGGGGGAGGGAAAACTGTTTTTT
CDR3: CAIKGEGKLFF

size: few
D: .
J: TRBJ1-2
V: TRBV9
DNA: TGTGCCAGCAGCGTAGACGGCAGCTCTTTCTATGGCTACACCTTC
CDR3: CASSVDGSSFYGYTF

size: .
D: .
J: TRBJ1-1
V: TRBV15
DNA: TGTGCCACCAGCAGAGATGGGTTAGGGAGCTTTGAAGCTTTCTTT
CDR3: CATSRDGLGSFEAFF

size: .
D: TRBD1
J: TRBJ2-5
V: TRBV18
DNA: TGTGCCAGCTCACCGGGACAGGAAGAGACCCAGTACTTC
CDR3: CASSPGQEETQYF

size: once
D: .
J: TRBJ2-2
V: TRBV28
DNA: TGTGCCAGCAGTTTATCAGCCAGGGGGGAGGTCACCGGGGAGCTGTTTTTT
CDR3: CASSLSARGEVTGELFF

size: few
D: TRBD1
J: TRBJ1-6
V: TRBV11-3
DNA: TGTGCCAGCAGCTTAGAATTCAGGACAGGAAATTCACCCCTCCACTTT
CDR3: CASSLEFRTGNSPLHF

size: medium-sized
D: .
J: TRBJ2-6
V: TRBV6-8
DNA: TGTGCCAGCAGTGACTCGACAGAAGGCGCGTCAGGGGCCAACGTCCTGACTTTC
CDR3: CASSDSTEGASGANVLTF

size: few
D: .
J: TRBJ1-1
V: TRBV6-8
DNA: TGTGCCAGCAGTGTACGAAACACTGAAGCTTTCTTT
CDR3: CASSVRNTEAFF

size: .
D: .
J: TRBJ1-1
V: TRBV30
DNA: TGTGCCTGGAGCGGGGACCTAGACACTGAAGCTTTCTTT
CDR3: CAWSGDLDTEAFF

size: .
D: .
J: TRBJ2-2
V: TRBV18
DNA: TGTGCCAGCTCACCACGAGGAGGGGGCGCGATCGGGGAGCTGTTTTTT
CDR3: CASSPRGGGAIGELFF

size: few
D: .
J: TRBJ1-2
V: TRBV11-3
DNA: TGTGCCAGCAGCCCTGGATTGCCGCATACAAACTATGGCTACACCTTC
CDR3: CASSPGLPHTNYGYTF

size: few
D: TRBD1
J: TRBJ2-2
V: TRBV6-8
DNA: TGTGCCAGCAGGACAGGGTACCCTAACACCGGGGAGCTGTTTTTT
CDR3: CASRTGYPNTGELFF